This T cell receptor beta chain was obtained from a study of shared clonotypes between healthy human individuals. Study-level results: Despite large depth, rarefaction showed incomplete sorted-subset sequencing. Clonotypes that were shared across a handful of donors made up roughly 5% of naive CD4 clonotypes.

Regarding this clone: What it recognizes is unknown.

The genomic DNA of each subset was split evenly across several immunoSEQ plates. Clones were sequenced by immunoSEQ multiplex PCR, and TCRdb holds only the in-frame ones, with some missing. The sample includes some 1.5 million clones, around 95% seen only once; the top ten take 0.95% to 1.5%. From CD4+ cells came CD45RA+ naive and CD45RA-negative memory subsets. The CDR3 sequence is 14 residues long. V lost 5 bases, J lost 2 bases, and 6 bases stayed unmatched. Germline lookup yields CDR1 SGHNT and CDR2 YENEEA. This receptor was identified in a man in his thirties or forties in good health. Sequenced: naive CD4+ T cells sorted from blood. Subset described: CD45RA+ positively selected. V is TRBV11-3 and J is TRBJ2-7; 7 nucleotides agree with TRBD2. CDR3 sequence: CASSPDRGAYEQYF. The CDR3 DNA follows: TGTGCCAGCAGCCCAGACCGGGGGGCCTACGAGCAGTACTTC.